One sample yielded the 9 T cell receptor beta chains listed below, sequenced in a study of T cell repertoires in cytomegalovirus infection. MiXCR was run by TCRdb on the reads, yielding one entry per CDR3 protein. The profile shows about 320,000 distinct CDR3 sequences, roughly 9.5% of them singletons. What was sequenced was PBMCs. These receptors were collected from a human donor in good health (CMV status not recorded). Some clones in this sample may be carry-over from other donors' samples.

This clonotype was picked up a small number of times. The CDR3 sequence is CASSLEGTLGGYTF. In nucleotides, the CDR3 is TGTGCCAGCAGCTTAGAAGGCACCTTGGGGGGCTACACCTTC. The genes are TRBV7-6 and TRBJ1-2; D gene ambiguous. The germline V and J ends were trimmed by 1 base and 8 bases, with 14 bases remaining between them. Looked up from germline, CDR1 is SGHVS and CDR2 is FNYEAQ. The CDR3 is made up of 14 amino acids.

This clonotype was detected ten times or more. The chain combines TRBV12-3 or TRBV12-4 with TRBJ2-7; perhaps TRBD2 as D (6 bases). This CDR3 comprises 15 residues. V was trimmed by 6 bases and J by 0 bases, leaving 15 bases between them. CDR3 sequence (DNA): TGTGCCAGCAGCCGACTAGACAGCAGCTCCTACGAGCAGTACTTC. Translation gives CASSRLDSSSYEQYF.

This clonotype was counted between two and nine times. The chain combines TRBV12-3 or TRBV12-4 with TRBJ2-7; possibly TRBD1 for D (7 bases). CDR3 size: 15 residues. Trimming removed 1 base at V and 3 bases at J, with 13 bases between. CDR3 nucleotide sequence: TGTGCCAGCAGTTTAGGGCAGGGGGGAATCTACGAGCAGTACTTC. Amino acids: CASSLGQGGIYEQYF.

V and J are TRBV18 and TRBJ2-1, with TRBD2 identical over 8 bases. V shed 0 bases, J shed 5 bases, and the junction held 6 bases outside the gene matches. The CDR3 is 16 residues long. Germline values: CDR1 KGHSH, CDR2 LQKENI. Here the CDR3 DNA reads TGTGCCAGCTCACCACCGTATGCGGGGGGAAACAATGAGCAGTTCTTC. Its translation is CASSPPYAGGNNEQFF.

The rearrangement joins TRBV6-6 to TRBJ2-1; possibly TRBD1 for D (6 bases). The germline CDR1 and CDR2 sequences are MNHNY and SVGAGI (reference sequence). CDR3 length: 15 amino acids. V dropped 0 bases and J dropped 5 bases, with 11 bases sitting between them. CDR3 coding DNA: TGTGCCAGCAGTTACTCCCGCAGGGACAACAATGAGCAGTTCTTC. This encodes CASSYSRRDNNEQFF.

V usage is TRBV7-2 and J usage is TRBJ1-4; D ambiguous. The germline gives CDR1 SGHTA, CDR2 FQGNSA. Trimming removed 6 bases from V and 8 bases from J, with 16 bases in between. The CDR3 length is 14 residues. The CDR3 nucleotides are TGTGCCAGCAGTTTAAGGACCGCGGGGGAAAAACTGTTTTTT. It yields the protein CASSLRTAGEKLFF.

The sample holds a few counts of this clonotype. The genes are TRBV19 and TRBJ1-1, with 12 bases lining up with TRBD1. The CDR3 consists of 14 residues. The J segment lost 8 bases and the V segment lost 3 bases, leaving 4 bases of the junction unmatched. The germline CDR1 and CDR2 sequences are LNHDA and SQIVND (reference sequence). Here the CDR3 DNA reads TGTGCCAGTAGTATCCGGGACAGGGGGCACGAAGCTTTCTTT. This encodes CASSIRDRGHEAFF.

This chain uses TRBV27 with TRBJ2-7; maybe TRBD2 (6 bases). Germline CDR1 reads MNHEY; CDR2 reads SMNVEV (reference sequence). This CDR3 comprises 15 residues. Trimming took off 5 bases at V and 1 base at J, with 15 bases between the two ends. The DNA for the CDR3 is TGTGCCAGCAGTCGGGGACTGGGGCAGTCCTACGAGCAGTACTTC. It codes for CASSRGLGQSYEQYF.

The DNA of the CDR3 is TGTGCCAGCTCTCGAGGGGTCATTAACACCGGGGAGCTGTTTTTT. Amino acids: CASSRGVINTGELFF. The chain recombines TRBV18 with TRBJ2-2; the D call may be TRBD1 or TRBD2 (5 bases each). The V end was cut by 6 bases, the J end by 2 bases, with 13 bases between. CDR1 and CDR2 (germline): KGHSH, LQKENI. This CDR3 has 15 residues.